These 26 T cell receptor beta chains were sequenced from one sample in a study of T cells after somatic rescue of genetic block (dated by TCRdb to the early 2020s). Library generation was performed with the immunoSEQ multiplex PCR assay. TCRdb provides this immuneACCESS table in a form limited to in-frame rearrangements. Some clones are lacking; in checked studies, under half of them reflect an unresolved V gene, and why the rest are absent is not known. This sample gives over 12,000 clones in total; roughly two thirds of them show up just once. The ten largest account for more than 13% of the sample. The sample consisted of peripheral blood mononuclear cells (PBMCs). All receptors derive from a boy aged 10-17 years.

The rearrangement uses TRBV11-2 and TRBJ2-3, with 7 bases identical to TRBD1. The V and J ends lost 2 bases and 0 bases, in that order; junction bases with no gene match: 5. This CDR3 contains 16 residues. Germline V gene data show CDR1 as SGHAT and CDR2 as FQNNGV. The CDR3 DNA reads TGTGCCAGCAGCTTAATGACAGGGAGTAGCACAGATACGCAGTATTTT. Translated: CASSLMTGSSTDTQYF.

This chain joins TRBV19 and TRBJ2-3, with 10 bases lining up with TRBD2. The CDR3 loop spans 15 amino acids. CDR1 is LNHDA and CDR2 is SQIVND in the germline V gene (reference sequence). The V and J ends lost 7 bases and 5 bases, in that order; junction bases with no gene match: 9. The CDR3, as DNA: TGTGCCAGTAAAGGGTGGACTAGCGGCCTAGATACGCAGTATTTT. This gives the protein CASKGWTSGLDTQYF.

The chain has TRBV28 and TRBJ2-7, with TRBD2 matching over 8 bases. V lost 6 bases and J lost 1; bases outside the gene matches: 5. The CDR3 loop spans 14 amino acids. From germline, CDR1 is MDHEN and CDR2 SYDVKM. The CDR3 sequence: CASRERGPSYEQYF. The CDR3 DNA is TGTGCCAGCAGGGAGCGGGGGCCTTCCTACGAGCAGTACTTC. Looking up the rest from reference TRBV28 and TRBJ2-7 gives the full variable domain: DVKVTQSSRYLVKRTGEKVFLECVQDMDHENMFWYRQDPGLGLRLIYFSYDVKMKEKGDIPEGYSVSREKKERFSLILESASTNQTSMYLCASRERGPSYEQYFGPGTRLTVT.

This chain uses TRBV7-9 with TRBJ1-2; D might be TRBD1 (5 bases). Germline V gene data show CDR1 as SEHNR and CDR2 as FQNEAQ (reference sequence). V shed 3 bases and J shed 4 bases, with 18 bases lying between them. The CDR3 covers 16 residues. This CDR3 reads CASSFPRDPRSYGYTF. Written as DNA, the CDR3 is TGTGCCAGCAGCTTCCCCCGGGACCCGCGTAGCTATGGCTACACCTTC.

This clone has a single count. V gene TRBV27 combines with J gene TRBJ2-3; TRBD2 matches 9 bases. The CDR3 contains 16 residues. Trimming cost V 1 base and J 6 bases; bases outside gene matches: 8. CDR1 is MNHEY and CDR2 is SMNVEV in the germline V gene (reference sequence). CDR3 coding DNA: TGTGCCAGCAGTTTATTAGGCGGGAGGGCCAGGGATACGCAGTATTTT. This gives the protein CASSLLGGRARDTQYF.

This chain joins TRBV11-2 and TRBJ1-6, with D unclear. Germline loops: CDR1 SGHAT, CDR2 FQNNGV. The V end was cut by 0 bases, the J end by 13 bases, with 16 bases between. This CDR3 region has 15 residues. The CDR3: CASSLDGRLGGPLHF. In DNA form, the CDR3 reads TGTGCCAGCAGCTTAGATGGGCGGTTAGGTGGCCCCCTCCACTTT.

The V gene is TRBV19, the J gene TRBJ1-5; maybe TRBD1 (6 bases). Germline values: CDR1 LNHDA, CDR2 SQIVND (reference sequence). The CDR3 runs to 14 residues. Trimming took off 6 bases at V and 11 bases at J, with 20 bases between the two ends. CDR3 loop: CASSRQGSGVAQHF. The CDR3, as DNA: TGTGCCAGTAGCCGCCAGGGGAGTGGGGTGGCCCAGCATTTT.

This clone was found a few times. The chain is built from TRBV21-1 and TRBJ1-1; the table's D call of TRBD1 was not tested on the DNA. TRBV21-1 is noted as a pseudogene. The CDR3 loop spans 16 amino acids. The CDR3: CASSKPFRGQDTEAFF. CDR3 coding DNA: TGTGCCAGCAGCAAACCTTTTAGGGGGCAAGACACTGAAGCTTTCTTT.

The V gene is TRBV6-5, the J gene TRBJ2-7, with a tentative D call TRBD2 (6 bases). Trimming removed 5 bases from V and 1 base from J, with 15 bases in between. The germline V gene has CDR1 MNHEY and CDR2 SVGAGI. CDR3 length: 15 amino acids. Here the CDR3 reads CASSPRGGMSYEQYF. Written as DNA, the CDR3 is TGTGCCAGCAGTCCCCGAGGAGGGATGTCCTACGAGCAGTACTTC.

The chain employs TRBV30 and TRBJ2-1, with 7 bases identical to TRBD2. Looked up from germline, CDR1 is GTSNPN and CDR2 is SVGIG (reference sequence). V shed 1 base, J shed 8 bases, and the junction held 17 bases outside the gene matches. The CDR3 length is 17 residues. The CDR3 nucleotides read TGTGCCTGGAGTGGGAGTCTGGCGGGAGAGCTAGAAGATGAGCAGTTCTTC. Its translation is CAWSGSLAGELEDEQFF.

The DNA of the CDR3 is TGTGCCAGCTCGCCGGGACAGGGGCAAGAGACCCAGTACTTC. Protein: CASSPGQGQETQYF. The chain combines TRBV18 with TRBJ2-5; 10 bases align to TRBD1. CDR3 length: 14 amino acids. Germline V CDR1 and CDR2: KGHSH, LQKENI. The ends lost 6 bases at V and 2 bases at J; junction bases unmatched: 3.

This clone has only a few counts. This sequence joins TRBV5-1 and TRBJ1-4, with D tentatively TRBD1 (6 bases). CDR3 length: 15 residues. Trimming pared 5 bases from V and 8 bases from J, leaving 19 bases between. CDR1 is SGHRS, CDR2 YFSETQ, per germline. CDR3 in amino acids: CASRSAGAQGEKLFF. CDR3 DNA sequence: TGCGCCAGCAGGAGTGCAGGGGCGCAGGGCGAAAAACTGTTTTTT.

The chain carries TRBV14 and TRBJ2-7; maybe TRBD1 (6 bases). Germline V CDR1 and CDR2: SGHDN, FVKESK. Trimming removed 0 bases from V and 2 bases from J, with 8 bases in between. The CDR3 is 14 amino acids. For the CDR3, the DNA is TGTGCCAGCAGCCAAGACAGGGGCCCCTACGAGCAGTACTTC. Its protein product is CASSQDRGPYEQYF.

This rearrangement joins TRBV11-2 to TRBJ2-2; D unresolved. This CDR3 has 15 residues. The germline gives CDR1 SGHAT, CDR2 FQNNGV. Trimming left V 4 bases short and J 6 bases short, with 15 bases between. The CDR3 reads CASSWGSPMAGELFF. The DNA for the CDR3 is TGTGCCAGCAGCTGGGGAAGCCCTATGGCCGGGGAGCTGTTTTTT.

As DNA, the CDR3 is TGTGCCAGCAGTCAGAATCTAGCGGGGGGGCAAGATACGCAGTATTTT. Amino acids: CASSQNLAGGQDTQYF. V gene TRBV28 combines with J gene TRBJ2-3, with 12 bases that match TRBD2. After removal of 5 bases from V and 5 bases from J, the junction contained 8 bases not matched to a gene. The germline V gene encodes CDR1 MDHEN and CDR2 SYDVKM. The CDR3 has 16 amino acids. Complete variable domain (other parts from reference TRBV28 and TRBJ2-3): DVKVTQSSRYLVKRTGEKVFLECVQDMDHENMFWYRQDPGLGLRLIYFSYDVKMKEKGDIPEGYSVSREKKERFSLILESASTNQTSMYLCASSQNLAGGQDTQYFGPGTRLTVL.

The CDR3 DNA follows: TGCGCCAGCAGCCGTCGGACAGGGGCCACAGATACGCAGTATTTT. This translates into CASSRRTGATDTQYF. V usage is TRBV5-1 and J usage is TRBJ2-3; 9 bases match TRBD1. Germline assignment: CDR1 SGHRS and CDR2 YFSETQ. Trimming cost V 4 bases and J 2 bases; bases outside gene matches: 5. This CDR3 region has 15 residues.

In this sample, this clone turned up a few times. The V gene is TRBV30, the J gene TRBJ1-4, with D unresolved. Germline V gives CDR1 GTSNPN, CDR2 SVGIG (reference sequence). The CDR3 runs 19 residues. Trimming took 3 bases from V and 0 from J, leaving 23 bases between them. The chain's CDR3 is CAWSASVLLLRATNEKLFF. For the CDR3, the DNA is TGTGCCTGGAGCGCTTCGGTTCTTCTCTTAAGGGCAACTAATGAAAAACTGTTTTTT.

V gene TRBV7-9 combines with J gene TRBJ1-4, with 9 bases aligning to TRBD1. Trimming took 5 bases from V and 4 from J; bases not matched to a gene: 11. This CDR3 region has 17 residues. The germline gives CDR1 SEHNR, CDR2 FQNEAQ (reference sequence). The CDR3 loop reads CASSPGQGWWDNEKLFF. As DNA, the CDR3 is TGTGCCAGCAGCCCGGGACAGGGATGGTGGGATAATGAAAAACTGTTTTTT.

The rearrangement uses TRBV27 and TRBJ2-1; TRBD2 matches 16 bases. The CDR3 is 21 amino acids. V shed 7 bases, J shed 0 bases, and the junction held 15 bases outside the gene matches. Looked up from germline, CDR1 is MNHEY and CDR2 is SMNVEV (reference sequence). As DNA, the CDR3 is TGTGCCAGCACCCGGGGACTAGCGGGAGGGCCGGGTTTGAGCTCCTACAATGAGCAGTTCTTC. Its protein product is CASTRGLAGGPGLSSYNEQFF.

The chain recombines TRBV27 with TRBJ2-2; 7 positions match TRBD1. Germline V lookup: CDR1 MNHEY, CDR2 SMNVEV (reference sequence). This CDR3 is 17 amino acids long. V trimming: 5 bases; J trimming: 1 base; junction bases outside the gene matches: 10. The DNA of the CDR3 is TGTGCCAGCAGTCTCAGCGGACGGACAGGGAACACCGGGGAGCTGTTTTTT. Translation: CASSLSGRTGNTGELFF.

The V call is TRBV11-3, the J call TRBJ2-6, with a weak D call TRBD2 (6 bases). This CDR3 is built from 14 residues. V was cut by 5 bases and J by 1 base, with 6 bases left in between. From germline, CDR1 is SGHNT and CDR2 YENEEA. As DNA, the CDR3 is TGTGCCAGCAGCCGGGGGTCTGGGGCCAACGTCCTGACTTTC. As protein: CASSRGSGANVLTF.

The genes are TRBV18 and TRBJ2-5, with D uncertain. The CDR3 spans 14 residues. V lost 4 bases, J lost 1 base, and 10 bases lay in between. Germline V gene lookup returns CDR1 KGHSH and CDR2 LQKENI. The CDR3 DNA reads TGTGCCAGCTCACTTAAACACAGCCAAGAGACCCAGTACTTC. Translation gives CASSLKHSQETQYF.

This CDR3 reads CASSYSPTGGQGYGYTF. The CDR3, as DNA: TGTGCCAGTTCCTATTCCCCCACCGGAGGACAAGGCTATGGCTACACCTTC. The chain recombines TRBV19 with TRBJ1-2; D is perhaps TRBD1 (5 bases). The V and J ends lost 8 bases and 4 bases respectively, with 26 bases between them. The CDR3 is 17 residues long. The germline CDR1 and CDR2 sequences are LNHDA and SQIVND (reference sequence).

This chain links TRBV28 with TRBJ1-2; TRBD1 might be the D (6 bases). Germline CDR1 reads MDHEN; CDR2 reads SYDVKM. This CDR3 has 14 amino acids. The V gene lost 6 bases and the J gene lost 3 bases, with 14 bases spanning the gap. CDR3 sequence reads: CASSRRGADYGYTF. DNA of the CDR3: TGTGCCAGCAGCCGGCGGGGGGCCGACTATGGCTACACCTTC.

The CDR3 loop reads CASSLFGGADTEAFF. Written as DNA, the CDR3 is TGTGCCAGCAGCTTATTTGGGGGCGCGGACACTGAAGCTTTCTTT. V and J are TRBV7-9 and TRBJ1-1; possible D gene TRBD1, 6 bases. The CDR3 covers 15 residues. In germline, CDR1 is SEHNR, CDR2 FQNEAQ (reference sequence). Trimming shortened V by 2 bases and J by 3 bases, and 13 bases separated the two germline ends.

The chain recombines TRBV18 with TRBJ2-1, with D unresolved. The CDR3 has 17 amino acids. With 3 bases removed from V and 0 bases from J, the gap between germline ends came to 15 bases. Germline CDR1 reads KGHSH; CDR2 reads LQKENI. The chain's CDR3 is CASSPGVGASSYNEQFF. The CDR3 nucleotides are TGTGCCAGCTCACCGGGTGTGGGTGCTAGCTCCTACAATGAGCAGTTCTTC.